This T cell receptor (beta chain) stems from a study of beta chain features in type 1 diabetes. This clone was observed a few times. As yet, its antigen is unknown. General study results and limits: Sampled from patients, naive, central memory and Treg TCRB repertoires appeared more similar than those sampled from healthy donors. People with Type 1 diabetes carried modestly yet significantly shorter TCRB CDR3s in all four CD4+ subsets.

Donors contributed one heparinised blood draw apiece, averaging roughly 100 mL. CD4+ naive, central memory, regulatory and stem cell-like memory subsets were isolated by sorting on CD45RO/CCR7/CD25/CD127/CD95/CD27. TCRB transcripts that were expressed got sequenced, as all of the isolated RNA had been reverse transcribed. Using immunoSEQ multiplex PCR, the repertoire was profiled, and TCRdb retains in-frame clones only, with some absent. The profile shows approximately 260,000 clones, 20% of them singletons. This clonotype was sampled from a woman aged 35 to 49 with type 1 diabetes. The source material was naive CD4+ T cells from blood.

CDR3 nucleotides: TGCGCCAGCAGCCCGGTAACAGGGACCTCCTACAATGAGCAGTTCTTC. It is translated as CASSPVTGTSYNEQFF. The V gene is TRBV5-1, the J gene TRBJ2-1; TRBD1 might be the D (6 bases). This CDR3 has 16 residues. The ends were cut back, 4 bases at V and 0 bases at J, with 14 bases in the middle. The germline CDR1 and CDR2 sequences are SGHRS and YFSETQ.